Below, one TCR beta chain is given with its context. Authors' analysis steps: The assay estimated nucleated cells by amplifying reference gene primers. Measured with immunoSEQ multiplex PCR; TCRdb has only the in-frame clones, and not every one. The V and J calls and clone size come from that table; D and trimming were worked out from the DNA. Of under 45,000 clones in the sample, 89% are singletons; the top ten hold 0.3% to 0.5%. These data come from a study of blood T cell repertoires in COVID-19. Study information: Both acute and convalescent COVID-19 samples were obtained from the United States, Italy and Spain. PBMCs, B-cell-depleted T cells, or T cells provided the cDNA or gDNA that made up the material.

The CDR3 runs to 17 residues. Germline V CDR1 and CDR2: LNHNV, YYDKDF (reference sequence). The V segment lost 4 bases and the J segment 4 bases; nucleotides outside the gene matches: 15. The rearrangement joins TRBV15 to TRBJ1-2; the match to TRBD1 covers 7 bases. Specimen: peripheral blood. The TCR was taken from a human donor in a cohort sampled during active COVID-19. The CDR3 nucleotides are TGTGCCACCAGCACCCTTACAGGGGAGGTCTTTCGCTATGGCTACACCTTC. It specifies CATSTLTGEVFRYGYTF. Variable domain in full (rest from reference TRBV15 and TRBJ1-2): DAMVIQNPRYQVTQFGKPVTLSCSQTLNHNVMYWYQQKSSQAPKLLFHYYDKDFNNEADTPDNFQSRRPNTSFCFLDIRSPGLGDTAMYLCATSTLTGEVFRYGYTFGSGTRLTVV.